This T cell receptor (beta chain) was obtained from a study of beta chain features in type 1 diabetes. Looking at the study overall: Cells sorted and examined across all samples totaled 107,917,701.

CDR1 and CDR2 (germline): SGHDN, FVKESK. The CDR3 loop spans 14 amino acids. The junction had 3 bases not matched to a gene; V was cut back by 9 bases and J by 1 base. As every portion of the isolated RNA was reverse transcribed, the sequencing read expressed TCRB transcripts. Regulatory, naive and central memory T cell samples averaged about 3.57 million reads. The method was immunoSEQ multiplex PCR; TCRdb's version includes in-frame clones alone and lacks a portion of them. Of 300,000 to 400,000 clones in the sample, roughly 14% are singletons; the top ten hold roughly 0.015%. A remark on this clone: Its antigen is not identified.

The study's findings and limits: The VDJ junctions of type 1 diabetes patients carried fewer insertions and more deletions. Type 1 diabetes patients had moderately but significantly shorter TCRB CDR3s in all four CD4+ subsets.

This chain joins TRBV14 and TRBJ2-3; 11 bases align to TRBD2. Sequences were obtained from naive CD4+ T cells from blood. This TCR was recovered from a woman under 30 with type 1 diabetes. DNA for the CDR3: TGTGCCAGTAGACTAGCGGGACGCACAGATACGCAGTATTTT. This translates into CASRLAGRTDTQYF.